This T cell receptor (beta chain) was sequenced during a study of radiotherapy plus CTLA-4 blockade in lung cancer. On the study more broadly: An objective response was seen in 15% to 20% of patients, and disease control in around 33%. Study-wide findings and caveats: TCR clones from tumors expanded in blood after radiotherapy plus ipilimumab.

Generated by immunoSEQ multiplex PCR, the TCRdb table keeps only in-frame clones and is missing some. The sample contains some 98,000 clones, 82% of which appear only once. The study treated chemo-refractory metastatic non-small-cell lung cancer patients with focal radiation plus ipilimumab CTLA-4 blockade. In germline, CDR1 is SGHTA, CDR2 FQGTGA. The CDR3 covers 14 residues. The V gene lost 5 bases and the J gene lost 1 base, with 12 bases spanning the gap. Regarding this clone: The antigen remains unidentified.

The sequence came from a human donor with non-small cell lung cancer who had a partial response to radiotherapy plus ipilimumab. The source was peripheral blood, collected from a patient treated with radiotherapy plus ipilimumab. J is TRBJ2-7 and V is TRBV7-3, with D possibly being TRBD2 (6 bases). CDR3 nucleotide sequence: TGTGCCAGCAGCCCCCGGGAGACATCCTACGAGCAGTACTTC. Amino acid sequence: CASSPRETSYEQYF. Full variable domain (rest looked up from reference TRBV7-3 and TRBJ2-7): GAGVSQTPSNKVTEKGKYVELRCDPISGHTALYWYRQSLGQGPEFLIYFQGTGAADDSGLPNDRFFAVRPEGSVSTLKIQRTERGDSAVYLCASSPRETSYEQYFGPGTRLTVT.